These T cell receptor beta chains were read from a single sample in a study of cytomegalovirus exposure and HLA in healthy donors. Assay: immunoSEQ multiplex PCR; the TCRdb copy retains only in-frame clones and omits some. The sample yields some 80,000 clones, 75% to 80% seen once. Sample: PBMCs. Every receptor here comes from a man in his forties in good health and CMV-seronegative. Each CDR3 is given with its conserved first and last residue. D genes are given only for firm matches. A row's size may be missing; if present it is once, few, many or a size class.

cdr3_nt cdr3_aa d_call clone_size j_call v_call
TGTGCCAGCAGATACGCAGGGGATCAGCCCCAGCATTTT CASRYAGDQPQHF . once TRBJ1-5 TRBV7-2
TGCAGCGCCGCGTACACCGGGGAGCTGTTTTTT CSAAYTGELFF . . TRBJ2-2 TRBV29-1
TGTGCCAGCAGTGCCACAGGGGCTAAGGCTGAAGCTTTCTTT CASSATGAKAEAFF TRBD1 . TRBJ1-1 TRBV9
TGCAGCGTTTCCGGGACAGAACGCACTGAAGCTTTCTTT CSVSGTERTEAFF TRBD1 . TRBJ1-1 TRBV29-1
TGTGCCAGCAGCGCTCCAGGGACAGCTGGAAACACCATATATTTT CASSAPGTAGNTIYF TRBD1 few TRBJ1-3 TRBV5-4
TGTGCCAGCAGTTCTCACAGACCCTACGAGCAGTACTTC CASSSHRPYEQYF . . TRBJ2-7 TRBV6-6
TGTGCCAGCGGACAGGGGGCGGCCGCTAATGAAAAACTGTTTTTT CASGQGAAANEKLFF TRBD1 . TRBJ1-4 TRBV19
TGTGCCAGCTCACCAATGGGAGGGTTCGCTGAAGCTTTCTTT CASSPMGGFAEAFF . . TRBJ1-1 TRBV18
TGTGCCAGCAGCTTTCCCCGAGACACCACCTACGAGCAGTACTTC CASSFPRDTTYEQYF . . TRBJ2-7 TRBV7-9
TGCGCCAGCAGCCAAGAGTTACAGGGGGCCTACGAGCAGTACTTC CASSQELQGAYEQYF TRBD1 . TRBJ2-7 TRBV4-1
TGTGCCAGCAGGACTCCCTCAGGGGAATCTTGGAATTCACCCCTCCACTTT CASRTPSGESWNSPLHF . once TRBJ1-6 TRBV7-2
TGTGCCAGCAGTTCGGCGGGGGGAAACACTGAAGCTTTCTTT CASSSAGGNTEAFF . . TRBJ1-1 TRBV6-6
TGTGCCAGCAGTCTAAGGGGTGGCTATGGCTACACCTTC CASSLRGGYGYTF . . TRBJ1-2 TRBV27
TGCGCCAGCAGCTTGGATCAGGGGGCGATTTACGAGCAGTACTTC CASSLDQGAIYEQYF TRBD1 . TRBJ2-7 TRBV5-1
TGTGCCAGCAGCGTAGGGGGACAGGGGAATCAGCCCCAGCATTTT CASSVGGQGNQPQHF TRBD1 . TRBJ1-5 TRBV9
TGTGCCAGCAGCGGGCGACAGGGGATGGAGTACGAGCAGTACTTC CASSGRQGMEYEQYF TRBD1 . TRBJ2-7 TRBV9
TGTGCCAGCAGCTTAGGGGCAGGGGGCTTGTCGTACGAGCAGTACTTC CASSLGAGGLSYEQYF TRBD1 . TRBJ2-7 TRBV7-2
TGTGCCAGTAGTACCCTCGGCGGGGCGGCCTACGAGCAGTACTTC CASSTLGGAAYEQYF . . TRBJ2-7 TRBV19
TGCGCCAGCAGTGACAGGAACACTGAAGCTTTCTTT CASSDRNTEAFF . few TRBJ1-1 TRBV10-1
TGTGCCAGCACCCCAAGCGGGGGGGCCGTGGAGCAGTACTTC CASTPSGGAVEQYF TRBD2 . TRBJ2-5 TRBV6-5
TGTGCCAGCAGTCCCTGGACAGGGAGTAACACTGAAGCTTTCTTT CASSPWTGSNTEAFF TRBD1 . TRBJ1-1 TRBV28
TGTGCCAGCAGTTGGCGGGGTAGCTCCTACGAGCAGTACTTC CASSWRGSSYEQYF . . TRBJ2-7 TRBV27
TGCAGCGTTGTTCCCAACACCTACGAGCAGTACTTC CSVVPNTYEQYF . . TRBJ2-7 TRBV29-1
TGTGCCAGCAGTTACCATGACAGCTATAGCAATCAGCCCCAGCATTTT CASSYHDSYSNQPQHF . . TRBJ1-5 TRBV27
TGTGCCAGCAGTTGGTCCAGGGAGGCACCTGAAGCTTTCTTT CASSWSREAPEAFF . . TRBJ1-1 TRBV2
TGTGCCAGCGGGAGAATGTCAGGGGCGCTAGAAAATTCACCCCTCCACTTT CASGRMSGALENSPLHF . . TRBJ1-6 TRBV9
TGTTCCCAAAGCCCGGGGGTGATAACTGGGGCCAACGTCCTGACTTTC CSQSPGVITGANVLTF . . TRBJ2-6 TRBV7-9
TGTGCCAGCAGCTTCCGGGACACCAATGAAAAACTGTTTTTT CASSFRDTNEKLFF . many TRBJ1-4 TRBV5-4
TGTGCCAGCAGCTTAGAACCGGGACAGGGTCTCTACGAGCAGTACTTC CASSLEPGQGLYEQYF TRBD1 . TRBJ2-7 TRBV11-2
TGTGCCAGCAGTCCGGGGAGACCGATTGGACAGGGGGCGATTACTGAAGCTTTCTTT CASSPGRPIGQGAITEAFF TRBD1 . TRBJ1-1 TRBV27
TGTGCCAGCAGCAGAACAGGGTTTGAAGGCTACGAGCAGTACTTC CASSRTGFEGYEQYF . . TRBJ2-7 TRBV7-8
TGTGCCCCGGACAGGGTAGCTGGAAACACCATATATTTT CAPDRVAGNTIYF TRBD1 once TRBJ1-3 TRBV11-2
TGTGCCAGCAGTTACGGGGGGACTCCAGCCTACGAGCAGTACTTC CASSYGGTPAYEQYF . once TRBJ2-7 TRBV6-6
TGTGCCAGCAGCAGCCGGGACAGGGGGTCGTACAATGAGCAGTTCTTC CASSSRDRGSYNEQFF TRBD1 once TRBJ2-1 TRBV11-3
TGTGCCAGCAGCCCACAGGGGGCGAAGGAAAAACTGTTTTTT CASSPQGAKEKLFF TRBD1 . TRBJ1-4 TRBV7-9
TGTGCCAGCAGCCAGGGGACAGGGGACAATCAGCCCCAGCATTTT CASSQGTGDNQPQHF TRBD1 . TRBJ1-5 TRBV7-9
TGTGCCAGCAGGGGTGGGGGGGCAGGGGCCAACGTCCTGACTTTC CASRGGGAGANVLTF . . TRBJ2-6 TRBV5-5
TGTGCCAGCAGCCCCCGGACAGGGAACTACGAGCAGTACTTC CASSPRTGNYEQYF TRBD1 . TRBJ2-7 TRBV14
TGTGCCAGCAGTTCCCACGGGACCTACAATGAGCAGTTCTTC CASSSHGTYNEQFF . . TRBJ2-1 TRBV27
TGTGCCTGGAGGATACTGGACATTCAGTACTTC CAWRILDIQYF . . TRBJ2-4 TRBV30
TGTGCCAGTAGTACCGGGGACACTCGCTACGAGCAGTACTTC CASSTGDTRYEQYF . once TRBJ2-7 TRBV19
TGTGCCAGTAGGCCCGGGAGTGAGAACACTGAAGCTTTCTTT CASRPGSENTEAFF . . TRBJ1-1 TRBV19
TGTGCCAGTAGCCCCCGCCCGGCGGACAGACGAGGCTACACCTTC CASSPRPADRRGYTF . . TRBJ1-2 TRBV19
TGTGCCAGCACGACAGGGGACCCACCAACTAATGAAAAACTGTTTTTT CASTTGDPPTNEKLFF TRBD1 . TRBJ1-4 TRBV6-6
TGCGCCAGCAGTGAGCCTCAGGGAGGCGTGAGCACCGGGGAGCTGTTTTTT CASSEPQGGVSTGELFF . . TRBJ2-2 TRBV10-1
TGTGCCAGCAGCACGGGACAGAGGGATCAGCCCCAGCATTTT CASSTGQRDQPQHF TRBD1 . TRBJ1-5 TRBV7-2